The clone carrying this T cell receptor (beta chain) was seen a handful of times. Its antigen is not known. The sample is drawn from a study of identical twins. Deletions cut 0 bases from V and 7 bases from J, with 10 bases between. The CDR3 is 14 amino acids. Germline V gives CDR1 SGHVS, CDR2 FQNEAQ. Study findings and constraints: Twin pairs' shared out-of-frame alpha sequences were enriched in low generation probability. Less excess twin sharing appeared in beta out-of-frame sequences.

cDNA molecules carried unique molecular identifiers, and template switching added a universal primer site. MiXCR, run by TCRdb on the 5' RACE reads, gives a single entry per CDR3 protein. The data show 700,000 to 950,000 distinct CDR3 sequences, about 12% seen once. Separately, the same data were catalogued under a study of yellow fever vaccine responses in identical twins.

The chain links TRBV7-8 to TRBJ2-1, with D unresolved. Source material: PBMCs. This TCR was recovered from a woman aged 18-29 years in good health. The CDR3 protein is CASSLAGAMNEQFF. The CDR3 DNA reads TGTGCCAGCAGCTTAGCCGGCGCTATGAATGAGCAGTTCTTC.